What follows are 18 T cell receptor beta chains derived from one specimen sequenced in a study of T cell changes during pregnancy in multiple sclerosis. TCRdb's table, derived via immunoSEQ multiplex PCR, lists solely in-frame clones and lacks some. The sample comprises tens of thousands of clones, over 75% of which are singletons, and more than 6.5% rests with the top ten. The specimen was CD8+ T cells from peripheral blood mononuclear cells, collected after pregnancy. All receptors derive from a female donor with multiple sclerosis, enrolled in a pregnancy study.

By sample share, this clone is medium-sized. The CDR3 bases are TGCAGCGCCCAGGGGGACTATGGCTACACCTTC. Translating gives CSAQGDYGYTF. This chain connects TRBV29-1 to TRBJ1-2; 7 bases map to TRBD1. The CDR3 is made up of 11 amino acids. V lost 7 bases to trimming and J lost 3 bases; unmatched junction nucleotides: 2. The germline V gene has CDR1 SQVTM and CDR2 ANQGSEA.

This rearrangement joins TRBV10-3 to TRBJ2-7, with TRBD2 matching over 10 bases. The CDR3 has 15 residues. V lost 3 bases and J lost 1; bases outside the gene matches: 3. Germline V gene lookup returns CDR1 ENHRY and CDR2 SYGVKD. The CDR3 reads CAISDPSGRSYEQYF. The CDR3 region has the DNA TGTGCCATCAGTGATCCTAGCGGGAGATCCTACGAGCAGTACTTC.

The V and J genes are TRBV11-1 and TRBJ2-1; tentative D call: TRBD2 (5 bases). The CDR3 extends over 16 amino acids. Trimming removed 2 bases from V and 8 bases from J, with 19 bases in between. CDR1 and CDR2 from the germline V gene are SGHAT and FQDESV (reference sequence). CDR3 in DNA: TGTGCCAGCAGCTTACGACCGGGAAAGGGCCGCGATGAGCAGTTCTTC. It is translated as CASSLRPGKGRDEQFF.

This clone was seen once. V gene TRBV7-9 combines with J gene TRBJ1-1; 8 nucleotides line up with TRBD1. This CDR3 has 15 residues. Germline CDR1 and CDR2: SEHNR and FQNEAQ (reference sequence). Trimming removed 5 bases from V and 4 bases from J; junction bases left unmatched: 9. The CDR3 spells CASSLGQGRITEAFF. DNA for the CDR3: TGTGCCAGCAGCCTCGGACAGGGAAGGATCACTGAAGCTTTCTTT.

The chain has TRBV7-3 and TRBJ2-4; 10 nucleotides align to TRBD2. CDR3 size: 18 residues. CDR1 is SGHTA, CDR2 FQGTGA, per germline. V was clipped by 1 base and J by 0 bases; unmatched bases: 6. The CDR3 DNA follows: TGTGCCAGCAGCTTAAGCAAAGCGGGAGGGCTAGCCAAAAACATTCAGTACTTC. It codes for CASSLSKAGGLAKNIQYF.

This clone was seen more than once but under ten times. The rearrangement joins TRBV29-1 to TRBJ1-2; 9 bases map to TRBD1. Losses at the gene ends were 7 bases for V and 1 base for J; bases not matched to a gene: 7. The CDR3 is made up of 14 amino acids. Germline loops: CDR1 SQVTM, CDR2 ANQGSEA. CDR3 coding DNA: TGCAGCGCCGCCGGACAGGGGCGTAACTATGGCTACACCTTC. Translated, it gives CSAAGQGRNYGYTF. Looking up the rest from reference TRBV29-1 and TRBJ1-2 gives the full variable domain: SAVISQKPSRDICQRGTSLTIQCQVDSQVTMMFWYRQQPGQSLTLIATANQGSEATYESGFVIDKFPISRPNLTFSTLTVSNMSPEDSSIYLCSAAGQGRNYGYTFGSGTRLTVV.

The chain recombines TRBV19 with TRBJ2-1; D ambiguous. V was cut by 9 bases and J by 2 bases, with 11 bases left in between. The CDR3 spans 13 residues. Looked up from germline, CDR1 is LNHDA and CDR2 is SQIVND (reference sequence). The chain's CDR3 is CASRGWTYNEQFF. CDR3 DNA sequence: TGTGCCAGCCGCGGTTGGACCTACAATGAGCAGTTCTTC.

J is TRBJ2-2 and V is TRBV7-6; 13 nucleotides match TRBD2. Germline CDR1 SGHVS, CDR2 FNYEAQ. This CDR3 has 20 amino acids. V lost 1 base and J lost 3; bases outside the gene matches: 11. The CDR3 bases are TGTGCCAGCAGCTTAGTTCGCCCGACTAGCGGGAGGAAGGACACCGGGGAGCTGTTTTTT. It is translated as CASSLVRPTSGRKDTGELFF.

The CDR3 protein is CASGGLADPYEQYF. The CDR3, as DNA: TGTGCCAGCGGCGGACTAGCCGACCCCTACGAGCAGTACTTC. The V gene is TRBV7-9, the J gene TRBJ2-7, with 8 bases lining up with TRBD2. The CDR3 totals 14 residues. The V and J ends lost 8 bases and 2 bases, in that order; junction bases with no gene match: 8. Germline CDR1 and CDR2: SEHNR and FQNEAQ (reference sequence).

The chain links TRBV27 to TRBJ2-1; D might be TRBD1 (6 bases). Germline V gives CDR1 MNHEY, CDR2 SMNVEV (reference sequence). CDR3 length equals 15 residues. V gave up 5 bases and J gave up 1 base, with 12 bases separating them. The CDR3 DNA reads as TGTGCCAGCAGTAACGACAGGAATTCCTACAATGAGCAGTTCTTC. This encodes CASSNDRNSYNEQFF.

This clone is a singleton in its sample. A much larger clone differs by one base, so this may be a read error. The chain couples TRBV2 to TRBJ2-7, with a weak D call TRBD2 (6 bases). The CDR3 has 15 residues. Between the trimmed V and J ends, which lost 7 bases and 2 bases, there was a span of 18 bases. CDR1 SNHLY and CDR2 FYNNEI come from the germline V gene. CDR3 in amino acids: CASIPVPSDTYEQYF. In DNA form, the CDR3 reads TGTGCCAGCATACCAGTACCTAGCGATACCTACGAGCAGTACTTC.

This chain joins TRBV6-6 and TRBJ2-1; 9 nucleotides align to TRBD2. CDR1 and CDR2 from the germline V gene are MNHNY and SVGAGI (reference sequence). V shed 3 bases, J shed 8 bases, and the junction held 5 bases outside the gene matches. There are 14 residues in the CDR3. The CDR3 loop is CASSYRGTSYEQFF. CDR3 DNA: TGTGCCAGCAGTTATAGGGGGACTAGCTATGAGCAGTTCTTC.

This sequence joins TRBV28 and TRBJ1-2; the match to TRBD1 covers 7 bases. The trim removed 8 bases at V and 3 bases at J, leaving 12 bases unmatched. The CDR3 contains 15 residues. CDR1 is MDHEN, CDR2 SYDVKM, per germline. The CDR3 reads CASDFSGGPDYGYTF. The CDR3 DNA sequence: TGTGCCAGCGATTTCTCAGGGGGTCCGGACTATGGCTACACCTTC.

The chain joins TRBV18 to TRBJ2-1; a weak D match, TRBD1 (6 bases). Trimming shortened V by 3 bases and J by 6 bases, and 24 bases separated the two germline ends. CDR3 size: 18 residues. The germline V gene encodes CDR1 KGHSH and CDR2 LQKENI. CDR3 nucleotide sequence: TGTGCCAGCTCACCGTCGGGGATAAGCGCCAGGGGCAGCAATGAGCAGTTCTTC. Its translation is CASSPSGISARGSNEQFF.

V usage is TRBV5-1 and J usage is TRBJ2-4; 7 bases align to TRBD2. Germline CDR1 SGHRS, CDR2 YFSETQ. The junction had 18 bases not matched to a gene; V was cut back by 4 bases and J by 5 bases. CDR3 size: 18 residues. The CDR3 protein is CASSGGRVALDEQNIQYF. CDR3 sequence (DNA): TGCGCCAGCAGCGGAGGGAGGGTGGCTCTGGACGAACAAAACATTCAGTACTTC.

J is TRBJ2-7 and V is TRBV6-5, with 9 bases that match TRBD1. Germline-derived CDR1 and CDR2 are MNHEY and SVGAGI. With 4 bases clipped from V and 5 bases from J, the junction kept 3 bases outside the gene matches. The CDR3 extends over 13 amino acids. The DNA of the CDR3 is TGTGCCAGCAGTTGGACAGGGGATAACGAGCAGTACTTC. Amino acid sequence: CASSWTGDNEQYF.

The chain joins TRBV12-5 to TRBJ1-5; the match to TRBD1 covers 8 bases. Trimming cost V 2 bases and J 5 bases; bases outside gene matches: 8. The germline V gene has CDR1 LGHNT and CDR2 FRNRAP. The CDR3 runs 16 residues. The CDR3 spells CASGLSDRGRDQPQHF. In DNA form, the CDR3 reads TGTGCTAGTGGTTTGAGCGACAGGGGCCGGGATCAGCCCCAGCATTTT.

The chain combines TRBV11-3 with TRBJ2-6; 8 nucleotides match TRBD2. Germline lookup yields CDR1 SGHNT and CDR2 YENEEA. The CDR3 contains 17 residues. The trim removed 5 bases at V and 0 bases at J, leaving 6 bases unmatched. The DNA of the CDR3 is TGTGCCAGCAGCCCCCGGACTAGCAGCTCTGGGGCCAACGTCCTGACTTTC. This codes for CASSPRTSSSGANVLTF.